This T cell receptor (beta chain) was obtained from a study of post-analysis software for immune sequencing data. Overall study results and limits: Controls significantly exceeded multiple sclerosis patients in normalized Chao1 diversity. The five TRBV segments detected at higher frequency in patients than in controls included TRBV5-6, TRBV5-1 and TRBV20-1. F-measure co-clustering was strong for batch-matched samples.

Researchers reported that TCR beta cDNA libraries carried unique molecular identifiers. From the PCR reads, TCRdb called clonotypes with MiXCR, one entry per CDR3 protein. The table includes approximately 360,000 distinct CDR3 sequences, less than 35% detected once. Comments on this clonotype: Its target is not known.

The V gene's germline CDR1 is MDHEN and CDR2 SYDVKM. Trimming pared 6 bases from V and 4 bases from J, leaving 15 bases between. This CDR3 spans 14 amino acids. The specimen was blood. The clonotype comes from a girl aged 10 to 17 with multiple sclerosis. The rearrangement uses TRBV28 and TRBJ1-2; D unresolved. CDR3 nucleotide sequence: TGTGCCAGCAGGATCTCGGACCCACCCTATGGCTACACCTTC. This gives the protein CASRISDPPYGYTF.